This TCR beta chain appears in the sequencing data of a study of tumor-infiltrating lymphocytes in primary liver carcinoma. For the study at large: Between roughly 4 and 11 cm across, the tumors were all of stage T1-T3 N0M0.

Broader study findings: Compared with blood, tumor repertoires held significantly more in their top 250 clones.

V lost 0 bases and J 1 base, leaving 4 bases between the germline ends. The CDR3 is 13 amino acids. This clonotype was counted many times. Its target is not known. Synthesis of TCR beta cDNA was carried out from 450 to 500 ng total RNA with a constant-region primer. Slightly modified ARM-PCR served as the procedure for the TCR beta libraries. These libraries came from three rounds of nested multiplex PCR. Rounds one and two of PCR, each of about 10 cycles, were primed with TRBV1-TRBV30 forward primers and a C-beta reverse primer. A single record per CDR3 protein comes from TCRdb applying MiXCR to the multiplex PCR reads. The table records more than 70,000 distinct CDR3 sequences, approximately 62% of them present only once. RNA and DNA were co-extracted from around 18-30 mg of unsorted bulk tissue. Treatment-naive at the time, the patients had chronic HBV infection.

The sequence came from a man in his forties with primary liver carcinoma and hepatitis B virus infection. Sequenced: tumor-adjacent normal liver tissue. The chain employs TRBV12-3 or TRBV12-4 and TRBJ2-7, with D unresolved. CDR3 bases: TGTGCCAGCAGTTTAGCGGTTTCCTACGAGCAGTACTTC. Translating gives CASSLAVSYEQYF.